Listed below are T cell receptor beta chains from one sample, sequenced in a study of blood T cell repertoires in COVID-19. Repertoires were generated with immunoSEQ multiplex PCR, while TCRdb's copy carries only in-frame clones and drops some. Of approximately 230,000 clones in the sample, roughly 88% were seen once. Sequenced: peripheral blood. Every receptor here comes from a man aged 25 to 40 who had recovered from COVID-19. Each CDR3 is given with its conserved first and last residue. A D gene is named only where the DNA matches it firmly. Where a row states a size, it is once, few, many or the class of an expanded clone; other rows omit it.

v_gene: TRBV2
d_gene: TRBD2
abundance: -
j_gene: TRBJ2-5
CDR3nt: TGTGCCAGCACCCCTGGGGTAACTAGCGGGGGTGGGGAGACCCAGTACTTC
CDR3aa: CASTPGVTSGGGETQYF

v_gene: TRBV7-2
d_gene: -
abundance: -
j_gene: TRBJ1-3
CDR3nt: TGTGCCAGCACCTCTGAACTTAACTCTGGAAACACCATATATTTT
CDR3aa: CASTSELNSGNTIYF

v_gene: TRBV7-2
d_gene: TRBD2
abundance: -
j_gene: TRBJ2-1
CDR3nt: TGTGCCAGCAGCCCCTCGGGCGGGGGGCTTAATGAGCAGTTCTTC
CDR3aa: CASSPSGGGLNEQFF

v_gene: TRBV10-3
d_gene: -
abundance: -
j_gene: TRBJ2-1
CDR3nt: TGTGCCATCAGTGAGGGACAGAGTTCCAATGAGCAGTTCTTC
CDR3aa: CAISEGQSSNEQFF

v_gene: TRBV6-5
d_gene: TRBD2
abundance: -
j_gene: TRBJ2-7
CDR3nt: TGTGCCGGGGGACGGGAGGGAACTTACGAGCAGTACTTC
CDR3aa: CAGGREGTYEQYF

v_gene: TRBV6-2/TRBV6-3
d_gene: -
abundance: -
j_gene: TRBJ1-1
CDR3nt: TGTGCCAGCAGTTCCCAATCAACAGGCAAGATCGGTGAAGCTTTCTTT
CDR3aa: CASSSQSTGKIGEAFF

v_gene: TRBV19
d_gene: -
abundance: -
j_gene: TRBJ1-5
CDR3nt: TGTGCCAGTAGTATTGTAGAGAGCAATCAGCCCCAGCATTTT
CDR3aa: CASSIVESNQPQHF

v_gene: TRBV4-3
d_gene: TRBD1
abundance: once
j_gene: TRBJ1-6
CDR3nt: TGCGCCAGCAGCCAATCATTGAAAGCAGGGGGCGTTTCACCCCTCCACTTT
CDR3aa: CASSQSLKAGGVSPLHF

v_gene: TRBV5-1
d_gene: -
abundance: -
j_gene: TRBJ2-7
CDR3nt: TGCGCCAGCAGCGGGTTCGGTGAACGGCGGGATTCCTACGAGCAGTACTTC
CDR3aa: CASSGFGERRDSYEQYF

v_gene: TRBV5-4
d_gene: -
abundance: many
j_gene: TRBJ2-1
CDR3nt: TGTGCCAGCAGCTTGCAGAGAGGCAATGAGCAGTTCTTC
CDR3aa: CASSLQRGNEQFF

v_gene: TRBV4-3
d_gene: -
abundance: -
j_gene: TRBJ2-3
CDR3nt: TGCGCCAGCAGCCATAATCCGGCTAGCGGCACAGATACGCAGTATTTT
CDR3aa: CASSHNPASGTDTQYF

v_gene: TRBV6-1
d_gene: -
abundance: -
j_gene: TRBJ1-5
CDR3nt: TGTGCCAGCAGTGAAGTTTCTAGAGATCAGCCCCAGCATTTT
CDR3aa: CASSEVSRDQPQHF

v_gene: TRBV10-3
d_gene: TRBD2
abundance: once
j_gene: TRBJ2-1
CDR3nt: TGTGCCATCAGTGAGCCCCGGGGGGGCCAGTATGAGCAGTTCTTC
CDR3aa: CAISEPRGGQYEQFF

v_gene: TRBV5-1
d_gene: TRBD1
abundance: -
j_gene: TRBJ2-7
CDR3nt: TGCGCCAGCAGCAAAGGGACAGGGGAATCCTACGAGCAGTACTTC
CDR3aa: CASSKGTGESYEQYF

v_gene: TRBV6-5
d_gene: -
abundance: -
j_gene: TRBJ1-3
CDR3nt: TGTGCCAGCAGCTCTACTTCCCAGGGAAGGAACACCATATATTTT
CDR3aa: CASSSTSQGRNTIYF

v_gene: TRBV5-1
d_gene: TRBD1
abundance: -
j_gene: TRBJ2-7
CDR3nt: TGCGCCAGCAGCCACACGGGGGGACAGGGGACACCCTACGAGCAGTACTTC
CDR3aa: CASSHTGGQGTPYEQYF

v_gene: TRBV5-1
d_gene: TRBD1
abundance: -
j_gene: TRBJ2-3
CDR3nt: TGCGCCAGCAGCCCTGGACAGGGAGGAACAGATACGCAGTATTTT
CDR3aa: CASSPGQGGTDTQYF

v_gene: TRBV5-1
d_gene: TRBD2
abundance: -
j_gene: TRBJ2-7
CDR3nt: TGCGCCAGCAGCTTACCGGGACTAGCGGGTGCCGAGCAGTACTTC
CDR3aa: CASSLPGLAGAEQYF

v_gene: TRBV29-1
d_gene: -
abundance: few
j_gene: TRBJ1-2
CDR3nt: TGCAGCGTTGCGATTCAGGCAGGGAGGTATGGCTACACCTTC
CDR3aa: CSVAIQAGRYGYTF

v_gene: TRBV4-3
d_gene: TRBD1
abundance: -
j_gene: TRBJ1-2
CDR3nt: TGCGCCAGCAGCCAGGCCGGACAGGGGGGAAACTATGGCTACACCTTC
CDR3aa: CASSQAGQGGNYGYTF

v_gene: TRBV27
d_gene: TRBD1
abundance: -
j_gene: TRBJ2-5
CDR3nt: TGTGCCAGCACTCGGACAGGGGGACGCCTTGGGGAGACCCAGTACTTC
CDR3aa: CASTRTGGRLGETQYF

v_gene: TRBV5-1
d_gene: TRBD1
abundance: -
j_gene: TRBJ1-2
CDR3nt: TGCGCCAGCAGCCTCGACAGGGGGCATGGCTACACCTTC
CDR3aa: CASSLDRGHGYTF

v_gene: TRBV5-4
d_gene: TRBD1
abundance: -
j_gene: TRBJ2-5
CDR3nt: TGTGCCAGCAGCCAAAACCGAGGGCAGGGGGTTGAGACCCAGTACTTC
CDR3aa: CASSQNRGQGVETQYF

v_gene: TRBV5-1
d_gene: TRBD1
abundance: -
j_gene: TRBJ1-6
CDR3nt: TGCGCCAGCAGCCTGGACAGGGGTTCTCATTCACCCCTCCACTTT
CDR3aa: CASSLDRGSHSPLHF

v_gene: TRBV12-5
d_gene: TRBD2
abundance: -
j_gene: TRBJ2-2
CDR3nt: TGTGCTAGTGGTTTTGGAGCGGGGGGGACCGGGGAGCTGTTTTTT
CDR3aa: CASGFGAGGTGELFF

v_gene: TRBV11-3
d_gene: -
abundance: -
j_gene: TRBJ2-1
CDR3nt: TGTGCCAGCAGCCCCGAGGATGGCTCCTACAATGAGCAGTTCTTC
CDR3aa: CASSPEDGSYNEQFF

v_gene: TRBV28
d_gene: -
abundance: -
j_gene: TRBJ1-6
CDR3nt: TGTGCCAGCACTCCGACAGTGAATTCACCCCTCCACTTT
CDR3aa: CASTPTVNSPLHF

v_gene: TRBV4-2
d_gene: -
abundance: -
j_gene: TRBJ2-1
CDR3nt: TGTGCCAGCAGCCAAGAACCCCGAGGCACCTACAATGAGCAGTTCTTC
CDR3aa: CASSQEPRGTYNEQFF